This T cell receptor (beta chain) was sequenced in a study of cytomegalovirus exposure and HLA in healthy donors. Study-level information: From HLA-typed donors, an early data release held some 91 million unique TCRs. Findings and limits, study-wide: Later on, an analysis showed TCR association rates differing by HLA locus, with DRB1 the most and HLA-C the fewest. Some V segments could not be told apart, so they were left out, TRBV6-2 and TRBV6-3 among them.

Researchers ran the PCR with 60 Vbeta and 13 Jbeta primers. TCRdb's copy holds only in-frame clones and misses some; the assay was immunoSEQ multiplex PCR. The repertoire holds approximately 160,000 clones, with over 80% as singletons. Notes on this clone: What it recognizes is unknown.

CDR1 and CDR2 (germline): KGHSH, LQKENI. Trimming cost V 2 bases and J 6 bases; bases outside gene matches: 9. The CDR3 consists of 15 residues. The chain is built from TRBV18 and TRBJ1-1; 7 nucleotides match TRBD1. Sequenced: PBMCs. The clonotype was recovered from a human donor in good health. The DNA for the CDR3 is TGTGCCAGCTCACCAGTGGAGACAGGGACAGCTGAAGCTTTCTTT. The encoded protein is CASSPVETGTAEAFF.